This T cell receptor (beta chain) was sequenced for a study of blood T cell repertoires in COVID-19. Study as a whole: Whether acute or convalescent, the COVID-19 samples came from the United States, Italy and Spain. Sample material is recorded as cDNA or gDNA derived from T cells, B-cell-depleted T cells, or PBMCs.

The CDR3 runs 12 residues. The ends were cut back, 6 bases at V and 8 bases at J, with 13 bases in the middle. Original processing notes: Amplification with reference gene primers provided the estimates of nucleated cell counts. TCRdb's copy holds only in-frame clones and misses some; the assay was immunoSEQ multiplex PCR. The DNA gave D and trimming, while V, J and clone size come from that table. There are about 160,000 clones in the sample; around 80% occur only once, and around 8.4% lies in the top ten. The receptor comes from a woman at least 80 years old with active or convalescent COVID-19. Sequences were obtained from peripheral blood. The rearrangement links TRBV12-3 or TRBV12-4 to TRBJ1-2; D remains unclear. CDR3 amino acids: CASSPRGWGYTF. The CDR3 DNA follows: TGTGCCAGCAGCCCCCGGGGATGGGGCTACACCTTC.